This entry describes one T cell receptor beta chain. This entry is derived from a study of cytomegalovirus exposure and HLA in healthy donors. Germline V gene data show CDR1 as WSHSY and CDR2 as SAAADI. Trimming took 0 bases from V and 4 from J; bases not matched to a gene: 5. This CDR3 spans 15 amino acids. Profiled with immunoSEQ multiplex PCR; TCRdb holds only in-frame clones, not every one. Of roughly 90,000 clones in the sample, 85% were seen once. The chain has TRBV10-2 and TRBJ1-2; 7 bases are shared with TRBD1. The sequencing sample was made of PBMCs. This clonotype was sampled from a man younger than 35 in good health and CMV-seropositive. CDR3 residues: CASSESGQAGYGYTF. In nucleotides, the CDR3 is TGCGCCAGCAGTGAGTCCGGACAGGCGGGCTATGGCTACACCTTC.